The rows below give T cell receptor beta chains drawn from one sample of a study of OX40 agonist ivuxolimab in advanced cancers. Sequenced by immunoSEQ multiplex PCR; TCRdb stores in-frame clones only, minus some. The sample yields approximately 67,000 clones, around nine tenths seen once. The material sequenced was CD4+ or CD8+ T cells sorted from blood, taken in a trial of the OX40 agonist ivuxolimab. The receptors originated from an adult with an advanced solid tumor such as melanoma, head and neck, liver or kidney cancer. Each CDR3 is given with its conserved first and last residue. The order of the fields is V gene, D gene, J gene, CDR3 protein, CDR3 DNA. The D gene is left open where the match is weak.

v_call: TRBV5-4
d_call: NA
j_call: TRBJ2-1
cdr3_aa: CASRPLGSVYNEQFF
cdr3_nt: TGTGCCAGCCGTCCTTTGGGGAGTGTATACAATGAGCAGTTCTTC

v_call: TRBV6-5
d_call: NA
j_call: TRBJ2-7
cdr3_aa: CASSPGQTYEQYF
cdr3_nt: TGTGCCAGCAGCCCGGGACAAACCTACGAGCAGTACTTC

v_call: TRBV27
d_call: NA
j_call: TRBJ1-5
cdr3_aa: CASSLYPPDTIVLYSNQPQHF
cdr3_nt: TGTGCCAGCAGTTTATACCCCCCGGACACCATTGTCCTCTATAGCAATCAGCCCCAGCATTTT

v_call: TRBV19
d_call: TRBD2
j_call: TRBJ2-1
cdr3_aa: CASSILAGVRYNEQFF
cdr3_nt: TGTGCCAGTAGTATACTAGCGGGAGTAAGGTACAATGAGCAGTTCTTC

v_call: TRBV5-4
d_call: NA
j_call: TRBJ2-5
cdr3_aa: CASSFQETQYF
cdr3_nt: TGTGCCAGCAGCTTTCAAGAGACCCAGTACTTC

v_call: TRBV4-2
d_call: NA
j_call: TRBJ2-7
cdr3_aa: CASSQETGNSYEQYF
cdr3_nt: TGTGCCAGCAGCCAAGAAACCGGGAACTCCTACGAGCAGTACTTC

v_call: TRBV18
d_call: NA
j_call: TRBJ2-5
cdr3_aa: CASSPPMTGLPETQYF
cdr3_nt: TGTGCCAGCTCACCTCCCATGACAGGTCTCCCGGAGACCCAGTACTTC

v_call: TRBV25-1
d_call: NA
j_call: TRBJ2-7
cdr3_aa: CASSLAGEQYF
cdr3_nt: TGTGCCAGCAGTTTGGCCGGCGAGCAGTACTTC

v_call: TRBV11-3
d_call: TRBD2
j_call: TRBJ2-3
cdr3_aa: CASSLDLGLALTDTQYF
cdr3_nt: TGTGCCAGCAGCTTAGATTTGGGACTAGCGTTAACAGATACGCAGTATTTT

v_call: TRBV6-5
d_call: TRBD1
j_call: TRBJ2-3
cdr3_aa: CASSSGTGGAHTQYF
cdr3_nt: TGTGCCAGCAGCTCCGGGACAGGGGGCGCCCATACGCAGTATTTT